The clone carrying this T cell receptor (beta chain) was counted between two and nine times. MiXCR was run by TCRdb on the PCR reads, yielding one entry per CDR3 protein. The sample consists of hundreds of thousands of distinct CDR3 sequences, around 25% of them appearing once. Naive CD8 T cells were picked out by sorting for CD8+CD4-CCR7+CD45RA+. The entry originates in a study of molecular identifiers for immune sequencing clone quantification. Study-wide context: RNA, taken in replicates from approximately 20,000 or 100,000 naive CD8 cells, was split five ways, with four sequenced.

V dropped 1 base and J dropped 2 bases, with 15 bases sitting between them. Germline CDR1 and CDR2: MNHNS and SASEGT. The CDR3 extends over 16 amino acids. The chain links TRBV6-1 to TRBJ2-7, with D perhaps TRBD1 or TRBD2 (5 bases each). This receptor was obtained from a human donor in good health. Some libraries in this study had Jurkat cell RNA spiked in. Source material: naive CD8+ T cells from blood, with Jurkat cell RNA spiked in. Regarding subset: FACS-sorted CD8+CD4-CCR7+CD45RA+ naive T cells. This CDR3 reads CASSEVGLGATYEQYF. The CDR3 region has the DNA TGTGCCAGCAGTGAAGTAGGTCTCGGGGCTACCTACGAGCAGTACTTC.